The 13 T cell receptor beta chains reported below all come from one sample, sequenced in a study of TIL therapy for anti-PD-1-resistant metastatic lung cancer. The libraries were made with immunoSEQ v3. Sequenced by immunoSEQ multiplex PCR; TCRdb stores in-frame clones only, minus some. Of more than 45,000 clones in the sample, roughly 84% were seen once. Time point defined: pre-treatment sample, taken before nivolumab and TIL therapy. This material consisted of blood, taken at baseline. Receptors originate from a person between 25 and 79 years old with non-small cell lung cancer.

The CDR3 DNA reads TGTGCCAGCAGCTCACTAGCGGGAGACGGTGAGACCCAGTACTTC. Translated: CASSSLAGDGETQYF. The J gene is TRBJ2-5, the V gene TRBV13; 11 nucleotides align to TRBD2. Losses at the gene ends were 4 bases for V and 5 bases for J; bases not matched to a gene: 6. CDR1 and CDR2 from the germline V gene are PRHDT and FYEKMQ (reference sequence). The CDR3 extends over 15 amino acids.

The chain is built from TRBV7-3 and TRBJ2-1; D may be TRBD2 (6 bases). There are 18 residues in the CDR3. Trimming took off 1 base at V and 3 bases at J, with 19 bases between the two ends. In germline, CDR1 is SGHTA, CDR2 FQGTGA. CDR3 bases: TGTGCCAGCAGCTTAAACAGCCCCGGGACTGGGGACTACAATGAGCAGTTCTTC. This translates into CASSLNSPGTGDYNEQFF.

V is TRBV28 and J is TRBJ1-6; TRBD1 might be the D (6 bases). The V gene lost 2 bases and the J gene lost 7 bases, with 12 bases spanning the gap. This CDR3 contains 15 residues. The V gene's germline CDR1 is MDHEN and CDR2 SYDVKM. In DNA, the CDR3 is TGTGCCAGCAGTTTAGGGGGGCGAGAGAATTCACCCCTCCACTTT. Residues: CASSLGGRENSPLHF.

The chain combines TRBV11-3 with TRBJ2-1, with TRBD2 matching 9 bases. Germline-derived CDR1 and CDR2 are SGHNT and YENEEA. With 4 bases clipped from V and 4 bases from J, the junction kept 8 bases outside the gene matches. The CDR3 length is 16 residues. The CDR3 DNA sequence: TGTGCCAGCAGCTCCTCAGCGGGGGGCATATACAATGAGCAGTTCTTC. Translated, it gives CASSSSAGGIYNEQFF.

The chain carries TRBV28 and TRBJ1-6; 7 positions match TRBD1. The CDR3 is 15 amino acids. The V gene's germline CDR1 is MDHEN and CDR2 SYDVKM. V lost 6 bases, J lost 7 bases, and 9 bases stayed unmatched. The DNA for the CDR3 is TGTGCCAGCAGGCAGACAGGGTCGTTCAATTCACCCCTCCACTTT. This translates into CASRQTGSFNSPLHF.

The chain couples TRBV5-6 to TRBJ1-2, with D tentatively TRBD1 (5 bases). The germline V and J ends were trimmed by 2 bases and 6 bases, with 11 bases remaining between them. The CDR3 has 13 residues. Germline CDR1 reads SGHDT; CDR2 reads YYEEEE. CDR3 sequence: CASSFEGADGYTF. The DNA for the CDR3 is TGTGCCAGCAGCTTTGAAGGGGCCGATGGCTACACCTTC.

This chain connects TRBV4-1 to TRBJ1-1; D perhaps matches TRBD1 (5 bases). CDR1 is MGHRA, CDR2 YSYEKL, per germline. CDR3 length: 19 amino acids. Trimming took off 4 bases at V and 1 base at J, with 25 bases between the two ends. The CDR3 nucleotides are TGCGCCAGCAGCCCGGAAAATTCCAGGGTCTCGAAGAAGAACACTGAAGCTTTCTTT. Residues: CASSPENSRVSKKNTEAFF.

The V and J genes are TRBV9 and TRBJ2-3, with TRBD1 as a possible D gene (5 bases). With 3 bases removed from V and 2 bases from J, the gap between germline ends came to 10 bases. The germline CDR1 and CDR2 sequences are SGDLS and YYNGEE. The CDR3 consists of 14 residues. The CDR3 here is CASSATGPTDTQYF. DNA of the CDR3: TGTGCCAGCAGCGCTACAGGACCCACAGATACGCAGTATTTT.

The chain carries TRBV12-3 or TRBV12-4 and TRBJ1-2; D gene uncertain. V was shortened by 7 bases and J by 2 bases, with 8 bases between the two germline ends. This CDR3 region has 12 residues. CDR3 in amino acids: CASNGPNYGYTF. Written as DNA, the CDR3 is TGTGCCAGCAACGGGCCCAACTATGGCTACACCTTC.

The CDR3 coding sequence is TGTGCCAGCAGCCAAGAGGTCTCTAGCGGGCTGAGGTCCGGGACCCAGTACTTC. Protein sequence: CASSQEVSSGLRSGTQYF. The rearrangement joins TRBV4-2 to TRBJ2-5; 8 bases are shared with TRBD2. The CDR3 contains 18 residues. Germline CDR1 reads LGHNA; CDR2 reads YNFKEQ. V trimming: 0 bases; J trimming: 7 bases; junction bases outside the gene matches: 16.

V is TRBV10-3 and J is TRBJ2-5, with a possible D match to TRBD1 (5 bases). Germline lookup yields CDR1 ENHRY and CDR2 SYGVKD. Trimming pared 4 bases from V and 5 bases from J, leaving 11 bases between. This CDR3 comprises 13 residues. The CDR3 bases are TGTGCCATCAGTGCCTCAGGGTCGGAGACCCAGTACTTC. It encodes CAISASGSETQYF.

This clone came up once. V usage is TRBV5-1 and J usage is TRBJ2-3; a possible D gene is TRBD1 (5 bases). This CDR3 has 14 residues. In germline, CDR1 is SGHRS, CDR2 YFSETQ. Trimming shortened V by 2 bases and J by 2 bases, and 9 bases separated the two germline ends. DNA of the CDR3: TGCGCCAGCAGCTTATCCAGGGCCACAGATACGCAGTATTTT. It translates to CASSLSRATDTQYF.

This clone came up a few times. V and J are TRBV7-9 and TRBJ1-3; tentatively, D is TRBD1 (6 bases). V was cut by 5 bases and J by 4 bases, with 9 bases left in between. Per the germline V gene, CDR1 is SEHNR and CDR2 is FQNEAQ (reference sequence). This CDR3 has 13 residues. The CDR3 DNA follows: TGTGCCAGCAGCCCCCAGGGGGGAAACACCATATATTTT. It specifies CASSPQGGNTIYF.